This TCR beta chain was sequenced in a study of long-term antiretroviral therapy in people with HIV. Between the trimmed V and J ends, which lost 5 bases and 1 base, there was a span of 9 bases. The CDR3 has 14 residues. Germline V lookup: CDR1 MDHEN, CDR2 SYDVKM. The assay used was immunoSEQ (version v3.0), run at survey level. Sequencing used immunoSEQ multiplex PCR; TCRdb keeps in-frame clones, though not all of them. The sample has about 11,000 clones, roughly 79% seen once. This material consisted of unsorted PBMCs, taken at the start of antiretroviral therapy, before treatment. The sequence was obtained from a man aged 30-40 years with HIV. The rearrangement uses TRBV28 and TRBJ1-5, with unresolved D. The CDR3 nucleotides read TGTGCCAGCAGTCGATGGGTAAGCAATCAGCCCCAGCATTTT. Translating gives CASSRWVSNQPQHF.